Listed below are T cell receptor beta chains from one sample, sequenced in a study of blood T cell repertoires in COVID-19. Measured with immunoSEQ multiplex PCR; TCRdb has only the in-frame clones, and not every one. Here the sample spans 490,000 or so clones, approximately 90% being singletons. Material: PBMCs or T cells enriched from blood (not recorded which). All receptors come from a woman aged 55 to 70 who had recovered from COVID-19. Both conserved end residues are part of each CDR3.

cdr3_aa: CASSYDRSSYNEQFF
v_call: TRBV10-1

cdr3_aa: CASSPPATQKTEAFF
v_call: TRBV18

cdr3_aa: CASSFTANTEAFF
v_call: TRBV5-1

cdr3_aa: CASSLEGTGSAFF
v_call: TRBV7-2

cdr3_aa: CASSRWTSGGGTDTQYF
v_call: TRBV3-1/TRBV3-2

cdr3_aa: CASSLSQGKNTEAFF
v_call: TRBV6-5

cdr3_aa: CAISEDSLSGNTIYF
v_call: TRBV10-3

cdr3_aa: CASFLSRGISFQVKLFF
v_call: TRBV6-4

cdr3_aa: CASSNIAGGNYNEQFF
v_call: TRBV7-9

cdr3_aa: CASSQGLAAYTDTQYF
v_call: TRBV5-1

cdr3_aa: CASSRNDGQVRNEQFF
v_call: TRBV4-1

cdr3_aa: CASRRDRGATEAFF
v_call: TRBV27

cdr3_aa: CASSPGLAFRPLTDTQYF
v_call: TRBV7-2

cdr3_aa: CASANRDNSPLHF
v_call: TRBV10-2

cdr3_aa: CASSVGTGTSNQPQHF
v_call: TRBV3-1/TRBV3-2

cdr3_aa: CASSYSGTVNTEAFF
v_call: TRBV6-5

cdr3_aa: CASSQGLSGNTIYF
v_call: TRBV3-1/TRBV3-2

cdr3_aa: CSVIPFQAGGNTQYF
v_call: TRBV29-1

cdr3_aa: CASGTGVRATEAFF
v_call: TRBV11-3

cdr3_aa: CASSGTQGTYQPQHF
v_call: TRBV6-6

cdr3_aa: CASSPALAGESYNEQFF
v_call: TRBV3-1/TRBV3-2

cdr3_aa: CASSTRGGELFF
v_call: TRBV7-2

cdr3_aa: CASSLAPGEPQHF
v_call: TRBV11-2

cdr3_aa: CASSLGRNRGEQYF
v_call: TRBV7-8

cdr3_aa: CASSDQRQVHNEQFF
v_call: TRBV6-1

cdr3_aa: CASSQAEGSGANVLTF
v_call: TRBV4-1

cdr3_aa: CASSIERDRANTEAFF
v_call: TRBV19

cdr3_aa: CASSLWGVMNTEAFF
v_call: TRBV6-7

cdr3_aa: CASSPRGSPSSGANVLTF
v_call: TRBV7-9

cdr3_aa: CASSPDTGYGEAFF
v_call: TRBV5-1

cdr3_aa: CASSQGGGTGNQPQHF
v_call: TRBV3-1/TRBV3-2

cdr3_aa: CASSDITGRGTEAFF
v_call: TRBV6-1

cdr3_aa: CASSNTVPGAGSPLHF
v_call: TRBV6-2/TRBV6-3

cdr3_aa: CAISEFSRGGGSTDTQYF
v_call: TRBV10-3

cdr3_aa: CASSFRAGYNTEAFF
v_call: TRBV5-6

cdr3_aa: CASSLASGGGPAKNIQYF
v_call: TRBV5-5

cdr3_aa: CASHGLGFNEKLFF
v_call: TRBV4-1

cdr3_aa: CASSDGAGGLGETQYF
v_call: TRBV2

cdr3_aa: CASSTLTGNSPLHF
v_call: TRBV7-9

cdr3_aa: CASRPSSGNTIYF
v_call: TRBV19

cdr3_aa: CASSESRTGGKETQYF
v_call: TRBV25-1

cdr3_aa: CAISESGEVGQPQHF
v_call: TRBV10-3

cdr3_aa: CASSQGHSNQPQHF
v_call: TRBV3-1/TRBV3-2

cdr3_aa: CASSEWGQSKDTEAFF
v_call: TRBV25-1

cdr3_aa: CASSSPNQPQHF
v_call: TRBV12-3/TRBV12-4

cdr3_aa: CATSLQGNTQYF
v_call: TRBV24-1

cdr3_aa: CASSSFGTGGKDEQFF
v_call: TRBV28

cdr3_aa: CASSVSGQVTTEQYF
v_call: TRBV9

cdr3_aa: CASSPGTNYGYTF
v_call: TRBV2

cdr3_aa: CAWSGPGSWYTEAFF
v_call: TRBV30

cdr3_aa: CASRQGATEAFF
v_call: TRBV27

cdr3_aa: CASSSGDAYGYTF
v_call: TRBV3-1/TRBV3-2

cdr3_aa: CASSDPTRGGSTEAFF
v_call: TRBV25-1

cdr3_aa: CASTVGQGIQGAFF
v_call: TRBV6-5

cdr3_aa: CASSIGGRGNYGYTF
v_call: TRBV21-1